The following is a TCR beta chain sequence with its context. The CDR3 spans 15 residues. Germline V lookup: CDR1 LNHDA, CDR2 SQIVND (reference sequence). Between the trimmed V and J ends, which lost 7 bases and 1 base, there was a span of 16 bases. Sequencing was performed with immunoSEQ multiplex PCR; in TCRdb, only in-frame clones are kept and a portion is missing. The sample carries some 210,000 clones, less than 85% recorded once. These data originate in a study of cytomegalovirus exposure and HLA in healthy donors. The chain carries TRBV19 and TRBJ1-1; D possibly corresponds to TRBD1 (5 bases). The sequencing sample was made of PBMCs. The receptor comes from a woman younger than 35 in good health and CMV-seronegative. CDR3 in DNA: TGTGCCAGTAAACCCCGGGACCGCCAGAACACTGAAGCTTTCTTT. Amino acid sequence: CASKPRDRQNTEAFF.